Detailed here is one T cell receptor (beta chain). Its antigen is undetermined. This sample was taken from a study of blood T cells in healthy people across ages. Study information: About one barcoded TCR beta cDNA was captured per two T cells.

Study-wide results and caveats: Unsorted PBMC input precluded a conclusive naive versus antigen-experienced comparison.

Together with a sample-barcoded 5' primer, a J-beta primer mix was included in a second PCR lasting about 7 to 12 cycles. TCRdb re-analysed the 5' RACE reads in MiXCR, keeping a single row per CDR3 protein. This table holds roughly 700,000 distinct CDR3 sequences, around 48% found once. This clonotype originated in a woman in her sixties in good health. The specimen was blood.

CDR3 in amino acids: CASSLSEGRYYEQYF. The DNA of the CDR3 is TGTGCCAGCAGCTTATCTGAGGGGCGGTATTACGAGCAGTACTTC. The J gene is TRBJ2-7, the V gene TRBV7-9, with D possibly called TRBD1 or TRBD2 (5 bases each). The CDR3 totals 15 residues. Trimming removed 2 bases from V and 4 bases from J, with 15 bases in between. Looked up from germline, CDR1 is SEHNR and CDR2 is FQNEAQ (reference sequence).